This entry features one TCR beta chain sequence. Its specificity is unknown. The sample is drawn from a study of T cell responses to AZD1222 COVID-19 vaccine. Study results and caveats: In a largely white British group with more females than males, clonal diversity was possibly underestimated.

From germline, CDR1 is SEHNR and CDR2 FQNEAQ (reference sequence). The CDR3 totals 13 residues. The V and J ends lost 2 bases and 4 bases respectively, with 8 bases between them. TCRdb's table, derived via immunoSEQ multiplex PCR, lists solely in-frame clones and lacks some. The data show about 140,000 clones, around 93% seen once. The chain recombines TRBV7-9 with TRBJ1-2; D is ambiguous. The receptor's source is an adult who received the AZD1222 COVID-19 vaccine. The sample was peripheral blood, taken 28 days after the second AZD1222 dose. The CDR3 loop reads CASSLFPLYGYTF. The CDR3 DNA is TGTGCCAGCAGCTTATTCCCACTCTATGGCTACACCTTC. Full variable domain (missing parts from reference TRBV7-9 and TRBJ1-2): DTGVSQNPRHKITKRGQNVTFRCDPISEHNRLYWYRQTLGQGPEFLTYFQNEAQLEKSRLLSDRFSAERPKGSFSTLEIQRTEQGDSAMYLCASSLFPLYGYTFGSGTRLTVV.